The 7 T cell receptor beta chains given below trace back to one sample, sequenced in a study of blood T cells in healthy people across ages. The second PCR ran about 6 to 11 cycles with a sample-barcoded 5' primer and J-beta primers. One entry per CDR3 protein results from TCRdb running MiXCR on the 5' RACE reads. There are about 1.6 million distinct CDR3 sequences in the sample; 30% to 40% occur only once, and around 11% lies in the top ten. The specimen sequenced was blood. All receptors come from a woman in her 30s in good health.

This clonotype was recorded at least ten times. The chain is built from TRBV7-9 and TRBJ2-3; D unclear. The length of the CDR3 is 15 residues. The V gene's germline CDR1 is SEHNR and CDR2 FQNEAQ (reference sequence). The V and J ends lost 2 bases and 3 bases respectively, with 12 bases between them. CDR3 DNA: TGTGCCAGCAGCTTAAGCCTAGGTTCGACAGATACGCAGTATTTT. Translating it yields CASSLSLGSTDTQYF.

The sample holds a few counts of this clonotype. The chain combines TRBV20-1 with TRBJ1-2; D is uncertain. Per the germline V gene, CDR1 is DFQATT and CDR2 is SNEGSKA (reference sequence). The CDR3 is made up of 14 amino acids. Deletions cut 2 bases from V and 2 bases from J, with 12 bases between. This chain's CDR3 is CSARNADPNYGYTF. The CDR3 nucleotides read TGCAGTGCTAGAAACGCGGATCCGAACTATGGCTACACCTTC.

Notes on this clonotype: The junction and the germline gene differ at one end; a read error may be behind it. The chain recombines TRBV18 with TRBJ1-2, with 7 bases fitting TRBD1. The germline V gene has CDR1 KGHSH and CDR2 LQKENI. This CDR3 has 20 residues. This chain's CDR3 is CASSPQQQGQNRRANYGHTF. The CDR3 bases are TGTGCCAGCTCACCACAACAACAGGGGCAAAATAGACGAGCTAACTATGGCCACACCTTC. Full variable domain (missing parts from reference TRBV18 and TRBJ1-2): NAGVMQNPRHLVRRRGQEARLRCSPMKGHSHVYWYRQLPEEGLKFMVYLQKENIIDESGMPKERFSAEFPKEGPSILRIQQVVRGDSAAYFCASSPQQQGQNRRANYGHTFGSGTRLTVV.

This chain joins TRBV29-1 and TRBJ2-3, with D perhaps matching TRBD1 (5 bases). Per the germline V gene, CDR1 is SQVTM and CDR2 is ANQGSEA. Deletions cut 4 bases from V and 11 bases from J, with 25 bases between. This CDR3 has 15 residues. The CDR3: CSVAPPAGPYNEQYF. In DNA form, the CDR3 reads TGCAGCGTTGCCCCCCCGGCAGGGCCCTACAATGAGCAGTATTTT.

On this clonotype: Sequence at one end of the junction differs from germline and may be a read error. The CDR3 protein is CASSPGLFTGGLFF. The CDR3 nucleotides are TGTGCCAGCAGCCCCGGACTTTTCACCGGGGGGCTGTTTTTT. The chain recombines TRBV7-2 with TRBJ2-2; D perhaps matches TRBD2 (6 bases). Germline loops: CDR1 SGHTA, CDR2 FQGNSA. CDR3 length: 14 amino acids.

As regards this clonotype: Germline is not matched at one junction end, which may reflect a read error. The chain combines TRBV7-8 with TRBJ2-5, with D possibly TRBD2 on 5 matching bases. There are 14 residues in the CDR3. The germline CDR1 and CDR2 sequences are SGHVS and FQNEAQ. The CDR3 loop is CASSSAKRQESQYF. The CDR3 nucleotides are TGTGCCAGCAGCTCCGCAAAGCGGCAAGAGTCCCAGTACTTC.

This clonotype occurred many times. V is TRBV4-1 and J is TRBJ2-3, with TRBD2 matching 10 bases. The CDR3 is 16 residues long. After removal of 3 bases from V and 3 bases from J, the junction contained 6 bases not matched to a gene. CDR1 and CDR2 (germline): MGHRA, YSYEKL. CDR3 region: CASSQLAGVVTDTQYF. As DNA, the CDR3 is TGCGCCAGCAGCCAGCTAGCGGGAGTGGTGACAGATACGCAGTATTTT.